A single sample is the source of the 12 T cell receptor beta chains below, sequenced in a study of blood T cell repertoires in COVID-19. Sequencing was performed with immunoSEQ multiplex PCR; in TCRdb, only in-frame clones are kept and a portion is missing. The sample carries 90,000 to 120,000 clones, approximately 90% recorded once. Sequences were obtained from peripheral blood. Source of these receptors: a man between 45 and 60 years old with active or convalescent COVID-19.

The CDR3 sequence: CASKGAGGFWETQYF. CDR3 in DNA: TGTGCCAGCAAAGGAGCGGGAGGGTTTTGGGAGACCCAGTACTTC. The rearrangement uses TRBV7-2 and TRBJ2-5; 10 nucleotides match TRBD2. The CDR3 is 15 residues long. CDR1 SGHTA and CDR2 FQGNSA come from the germline V gene. The ends lost 7 bases at V and 5 bases at J; junction bases unmatched: 10. The full variable domain, its missing parts supplied by reference TRBV7-2 and TRBJ2-5, is GAGVSQSPSNKVTEKGKDVELRCDPISGHTALYWYRQSLGQGLEFLIYFQGNSAPDKSGLPSDRFSAERTGGSVSTLTIQRTQQEDSAVYLCASKGAGGFWETQYFGPGTRLLVL.

The chain links TRBV29-1 to TRBJ1-5; 11 bases agree with TRBD1. J was trimmed by 4 bases and V by 7 bases; bases with no gene match: 6. Germline V gene data show CDR1 as SQVTM and CDR2 as ANQGSEA. This CDR3 has 14 amino acids. This CDR3 is CSARTGGSNQPQHF. In DNA, the CDR3 is TGCAGCGCTAGGACAGGGGGCTCGAATCAGCCCCAGCATTTT. Full variable domain (missing parts from reference TRBV29-1 and TRBJ1-5): SAVISQKPSRDICQRGTSLTIQCQVDSQVTMMFWYRQQPGQSLTLIATANQGSEATYESGFVIDKFPISRPNLTFSTLTVSNMSPEDSSIYLCSARTGGSNQPQHFGDGTRLSIL.

V usage is TRBV11-2 and J usage is TRBJ1-1; TRBD1 might be the D (5 bases). The CDR3 spans 17 residues. CDR1 and CDR2 (germline): SGHAT, FQNNGV. The V end lost 5 bases, the J end lost 1 base, and 20 bases lay between the germline ends. Written as DNA, the CDR3 is TGTGCCAGCAGCCTGCCTTGGGCCAGGGCAACGAACACTGAAGCTTTCTTT. This gives the protein CASSLPWARATNTEAFF.

V and J are TRBV28 and TRBJ2-2; no clear D. CDR1 and CDR2 from the germline V gene are MDHEN and SYDVKM. The V and J ends lost 1 base and 0 bases respectively, with 9 bases between them. This CDR3 comprises 16 residues. CDR3 sequence: CASSLYPKTNTGELFF. CDR3 nucleotides: TGTGCCAGCAGTTTATATCCCAAAACGAACACCGGGGAGCTGTTTTTT.

The chain joins TRBV15 to TRBJ1-4, with D possibly being TRBD1 (6 bases). CDR1 and CDR2 (germline): LNHNV, YYDKDF (reference sequence). The CDR3 is 14 residues long. Trimming took 8 bases from V and 4 from J, leaving 14 bases between them. CDR3 residues: CATAWGLNNEKLFF. CDR3 in DNA: TGTGCCACCGCCTGGGGGCTAAATAATGAAAAACTGTTTTTT. Using reference TRBV15 and TRBJ1-4 for the parts outside the CDR3, the full variable domain is DAMVIQNPRYQVTQFGKPVTLSCSQTLNHNVMYWYQQKSSQAPKLLFHYYDKDFNNEADTPDNFQSRRPNTSFCFLDIRSPGLGDTAMYLCATAWGLNNEKLFFGSGTQLSVL.

This clone came up a few times. The CDR3 DNA sequence: TGTGCCAGCAGTGAAAGGGTCAGGGGGTCGTCAACTAATGAAAAACTGTTTTTT. It is translated as CASSERVRGSSTNEKLFF. The V and J genes are TRBV6-1 and TRBJ1-4; 7 nucleotides line up with TRBD1. CDR1 is MNHNS, CDR2 SASEGT, per germline. The CDR3 runs 18 residues. The V gene end was trimmed by 2 bases and the J gene end by 0 bases; junction bases not matched to a gene: 9.

The DNA for the CDR3 is TGCGCCAGCAGATTAAGCGGGGAGACCCAGTACTTC. Residues: CASRLSGETQYF. This chain connects TRBV10-2 to TRBJ2-5, with a possible D match to TRBD2 (6 bases). Germline V lookup: CDR1 WSHSY, CDR2 SAAADI. V was cut by 6 bases and J by 5 bases, with 10 bases left in between. The CDR3 length is 12 residues.

V is TRBV19 and J is TRBJ2-3, with 9 bases identical to TRBD2. Germline assignment: CDR1 LNHDA and CDR2 SQIVND (reference sequence). J was trimmed by 5 bases and V by 2 bases; bases with no gene match: 14. The CDR3 contains 18 residues. CDR3 sequence (DNA): TGTGCCAGTAGTATAAAACTCCTAGCGGGGAACTTCCAAGATACGCAGTATTTT. Protein product: CASSIKLLAGNFQDTQYF.

The table lists this clone with a few counts. The chain is built from TRBV4-2 and TRBJ2-7; 8 nucleotides align to TRBD2. CDR1 and CDR2 (germline): LGHNA, YNFKEQ. There are 15 residues in the CDR3. Germline trimming cut 1 base from V and 0 bases from J; bases unmatched to any gene: 2. The CDR3 spells CASSQGLASSYEQYF. The CDR3 DNA reads TGTGCCAGCAGCCAAGGACTAGCGAGCTCCTACGAGCAGTACTTC.

Only one count was recorded for this clone. The V call is TRBV7-2, the J call TRBJ2-1, with 8 bases identical to TRBD2. V was pared by 5 bases and J by 4 bases, with 7 bases of the junction left unmatched. The CDR3 spans 15 residues. CDR1 and CDR2 (germline): SGHTA, FQGNSA. The CDR3 region is CASSRIGGRYNEQFF. The CDR3 bases are TGTGCCAGCAGCCGCATCGGCGGGAGGTACAATGAGCAGTTCTTC.

This clone has just one count. This chain links TRBV5-1 with TRBJ1-6, with a tentative D call TRBD1 (6 bases). The ends were cut back, 0 bases at V and 14 bases at J, with 12 bases in the middle. CDR1 SGHRS and CDR2 YFSETQ come from the germline V gene. This CDR3 spans 13 amino acids. Here the CDR3 reads CASSLAAGQSLHF. CDR3 DNA: TGCGCCAGCAGCTTGGCCGCCGGACAGTCCCTCCACTTT.

The chain's CDR3 is CASSKRTSGSVSTDTQYF. The CDR3 bases are TGTGCCAGCAGCAAAAGGACTAGCGGGAGTGTTAGCACAGATACGCAGTATTTT. V usage is TRBV21-1 and J usage is TRBJ2-3; TRBD2, as called in the table, went unchecked against the DNA. TRBV21-1 is a pseudogene locus. This CDR3 has 18 residues.